The 29 T cell receptor beta chains below come from one sample, sequenced in a study of shared clonotypes between healthy human individuals. Profiled with immunoSEQ multiplex PCR; TCRdb holds only in-frame clones, not every one. The sample carries 2 million or so clones, around 95% recorded once. Sequenced: naive CD4+ T cells sorted from blood. The subset is: CD45RA+ positively selected. The receptors originated from a man aged 18 to 29 in good health.

The chain has TRBV18 and TRBJ2-2; TRBD1 matches at 8 bases. Trimming removed 5 bases from V and 4 bases from J; junction bases left unmatched: 6. The CDR3 has 15 residues. Germline lookup yields CDR1 KGHSH and CDR2 LQKENI. The CDR3 loop is CASSRTGGTTGELFF. The CDR3 DNA is TGTGCCAGCTCAAGAACAGGGGGAACCACCGGGGAGCTGTTTTTT.

This clone has a handful of counts. The chain uses TRBV5-1 and TRBJ1-2; 8 nucleotides match TRBD1. The CDR3 has 17 amino acids. The trim removed 4 bases at V and 4 bases at J, leaving 15 bases unmatched. Looked up from germline, CDR1 is SGHRS and CDR2 is YFSETQ. DNA for the CDR3: TGCGCCAGCAGCGAATCCGGGACAGGCTCCGGGGGCTATGGCTACACCTTC. Amino acids: CASSESGTGSGGYGYTF.

CDR3 in DNA: TGTGCCTCCAAGGGAGGGAAGGCTGGAAACACCATATATTTT. Amino acids: CASKGGKAGNTIYF. The V gene is TRBV6-1, the J gene TRBJ1-3; D gene ambiguous. Trimming stripped 11 bases from V and 2 bases from J, with 16 bases between. From germline, CDR1 is MNHNS and CDR2 SASEGT. CDR3 length equals 14 residues.

This clone appeared a single time. The chain couples TRBV28 to TRBJ2-2, with D tentatively TRBD1 (6 bases). Germline CDR1 reads MDHEN; CDR2 reads SYDVKM. The CDR3 runs 16 residues. Trimming removed 2 bases at V and 1 base at J, with 11 bases between. The CDR3 nucleotides are TGTGCCAGCAGTTTACTTGGCAGGGGGAACACCGGGGAGCTGTTTTTT. Its translation: CASSLLGRGNTGELFF. The full variable domain, in which reference TRBV28 and TRBJ2-2 provide the parts outside the CDR3, is DVKVTQSSRYLVKRTGEKVFLECVQDMDHENMFWYRQDPGLGLRLIYFSYDVKMKEKGDIPEGYSVSREKKERFSLILESASTNQTSMYLCASSLLGRGNTGELFFGEGSRLTVL.

The chain has TRBV7-9 and TRBJ1-5; D possibly corresponds to TRBD1 (5 bases). Deletions cut 7 bases from V and 8 bases from J, with 15 bases between. The germline V gene has CDR1 SEHNR and CDR2 FQNEAQ (reference sequence). This CDR3 is built from 13 residues. In DNA, the CDR3 is TGTGCCAGCACTACCGACAGTATTGAGCCCCAGCATTTT. Translation gives CASTTDSIEPQHF.

The chain uses TRBV14 and TRBJ1-5, with TRBD1 identical over 7 bases. Germline V gene sequence: CDR1 SGHDN, CDR2 FVKESK. The CDR3 is 16 residues long. The trim removed 8 bases at V and 2 bases at J, leaving 12 bases unmatched. The CDR3 DNA follows: TGTGCCAGCCCAGCCCCGACAGGGCATGGCAATCAGCCCCAGCATTTT. It specifies CASPAPTGHGNQPQHF.

This chain connects TRBV4-3 to TRBJ2-1; TRBD2 agrees at 10 bases. CDR1 is LGHNA and CDR2 is YSLEER in the germline V gene. There are 15 residues in the CDR3. V lost 0 bases, J lost 16 bases, and 12 bases stayed unmatched. The CDR3 spells CASSQDLASGRAGFF. For the CDR3, the DNA is TGCGCCAGCAGCCAAGATCTGGCCAGCGGGAGGGCCGGCTTCTTC.

This chain uses TRBV19 with TRBJ1-1; D remains unclear. The length of the CDR3 is 15 residues. CDR1 LNHDA and CDR2 SQIVND come from the germline V gene (reference sequence). With 0 bases removed from V and 0 bases from J, the gap between germline ends came to 8 bases. The CDR3 region is CASSIESGMNTEAFF. The CDR3 DNA reads TGTGCCAGTAGTATAGAATCCGGGATGAACACTGAAGCTTTCTTT.

V is TRBV28 and J is TRBJ2-7; D gene uncertain. There are 12 residues in the CDR3. Germline V gene lookup returns CDR1 MDHEN and CDR2 SYDVKM. V dropped 5 bases and J dropped 3 bases, with 8 bases sitting between them. Here the CDR3 reads CASSTRVYEQYF. The CDR3 region has the DNA TGTGCCAGCAGTACCCGGGTCTACGAGCAGTACTTC.

J is TRBJ2-7 and V is TRBV11-2; unclear D gene. V was pared by 0 bases and J by 0 bases, with 9 bases between. Germline CDR1 SGHAT, CDR2 FQNNGV. The CDR3 contains 15 residues. The CDR3 loop reads CASSLEPGSSYEQYF. The DNA for the CDR3 is TGTGCCAGCAGCTTAGAACCCGGTTCCTCCTACGAGCAGTACTTC.

This chain connects TRBV5-4 to TRBJ2-7; D is unclear. The CDR3 covers 14 residues. Germline V gene sequence: CDR1 SGHNT, CDR2 YYREEE (reference sequence). Trimming removed 4 bases from V and 2 bases from J, with 13 bases in between. CDR3 sequence reads: CASSPLTETYEQYF. CDR3 sequence (DNA): TGTGCCAGCAGCCCCCTGACTGAAACCTACGAGCAGTACTTC.

The rearrangement links TRBV7-9 to TRBJ1-6, with D uncertain. CDR3 size: 15 residues. V lost 1 base and J lost 7, with 11 bases in between. CDR1 and CDR2 (germline): SEHNR, FQNEAQ (reference sequence). CDR3 sequence reads: CASSLVWGENSPLHF. The CDR3 coding sequence is TGTGCCAGCAGCTTAGTTTGGGGTGAAAATTCACCCCTCCACTTT.

The chain couples TRBV10-3 to TRBJ2-1; D might be TRBD2 (5 bases). Germline V gene sequence: CDR1 ENHRY, CDR2 SYGVKD. The CDR3 has 15 amino acids. Trimming took 0 bases from V and 9 from J, leaving 15 bases between them. In DNA form, the CDR3 reads TGTGCCATCAGTGAGTCGATGCCGCGGGCGGGTGAGCAGTTCTTC. Protein product: CAISESMPRAGEQFF.

With respect to this clone: Since a much larger clone is just one base distant, this may be a read error. The chain joins TRBV29-1 to TRBJ2-7; D possibly corresponds to TRBD1 (5 bases). From germline, CDR1 is SQVTM and CDR2 ANQGSEA. The CDR3 has 13 residues. V was cut by 6 bases and J by 6 bases, with 18 bases left in between. The CDR3 loop is CSVPTSPRGEQYF. CDR3 DNA: TGCAGCGTCCCGACAAGTCCAAGGGGCGAGCAGTACTTC.

To note about this clone: Other nucleotide sequences in the sample specify the same CDR3. The chain employs TRBV6-5 and TRBJ2-5; 7 nucleotides align to TRBD1. V dropped 0 bases and J dropped 5; count of bases not matched to a gene: 0. The CDR3 sequence is 13 residues long. Germline V lookup: CDR1 MNHEY, CDR2 SVGAGI. The CDR3 sequence is CASSYSTGETQYF. The CDR3 coding sequence is TGTGCCAGCAGTTACTCGACAGGGGAGACCCAGTACTTC.

A single count supports this clone. V usage is TRBV19 and J usage is TRBJ2-5; 11 bases fit TRBD2. CDR3 length equals 16 residues. J gave up 2 bases and V 3 bases, and 5 bases lay outside the gene matches. Germline CDR1 is LNHDA and CDR2 is SQIVND (reference sequence). As DNA, the CDR3 is TGTGCCAGTAGTATCGGGGCTAGCGGGGGGCAAGAGACCCAGTACTTC. Encoded protein: CASSIGASGGQETQYF.

Comment on this clone: At the DNA level, this CDR3 is encoded by other sequences in the same sample as well. The chain employs TRBV4-1 and TRBJ1-5; a possible D gene is TRBD1 (6 bases). Trimming pared 0 bases from V and 2 bases from J, leaving 8 bases between. Germline loops: CDR1 MGHRA, CDR2 YSYEKL. The CDR3 runs to 15 residues. The CDR3 DNA follows: TGCGCCAGCAGCCAAGAAGGGGGAGGCAATCAGCCCCAGCATTTT. This sequence encodes CASSQEGGGNQPQHF.

The V and J genes are TRBV7-2 and TRBJ2-7; TRBD1 matches at 9 bases. V shed 7 bases and J 3 bases; nucleotides not matched to a gene: 10. The CDR3 consists of 15 residues. Per the germline V gene, CDR1 is SGHTA and CDR2 is FQGNSA. CDR3 bases: TGTGCCAGCAAAGTTGGGGGGGACAGGGTCTACGAGCAGTACTTC. As protein: CASKVGGDRVYEQYF. The whole variable domain, remainder taken from reference TRBV7-2 and TRBJ2-7, is GAGVSQSPSNKVTEKGKDVELRCDPISGHTALYWYRQSLGQGLEFLIYFQGNSAPDKSGLPSDRFSAERTGGSVSTLTIQRTQQEDSAVYLCASKVGGDRVYEQYFGPGTRLTVT.

As to this clone: At one end the junction does not follow the germline gene, possibly because of a read error. The chain is built from TRBV30 and TRBJ2-2; 11 bases are a match to TRBD1. The length of the CDR3 is 20 residues. Germline values: CDR1 GTSNPN, CDR2 SVGIG (reference sequence). CDR3 protein: CAWTPSPGQGVRPNTGGLFF. The CDR3 DNA follows: TGTGCCTGGACTCCGTCACCGGGACAGGGGGTCCGACCCAACACCGGGGGGCTGTTTTTT. Supplemented by reference TRBV30 and TRBJ2-2, the full variable domain reads SQTIHQWPATLVQPVGSPLSLECTVEGTSNPNLYWYRQAAGRGLQLLFYSVGIGQISSEVPQNLSASRPQDRQFILSSKKLLLSDSGFYLCAWTPSPGQGVRPNTGGLFFGEGSRLTVL.

The chain recombines TRBV6-5 with TRBJ1-1; TRBD1 agrees at 7 bases. Germline CDR1 and CDR2: MNHEY and SVGAGI. The CDR3 sequence is 15 residues long. V trimming: 6 bases; J trimming: 4 bases; junction bases outside the gene matches: 11. Here the CDR3 DNA reads TGTGCCAGCAGACTCGACAGGGTCAGTGGCACTGAAGCTTTCTTT. This sequence encodes CASRLDRVSGTEAFF.

The chain joins TRBV7-3 to TRBJ2-1, with 13 bases that match TRBD2. Germline V gene data show CDR1 as SGHTA and CDR2 as FQGTGA. V trimming: 5 bases; J trimming: 1 base; junction bases outside the gene matches: 2. The CDR3 runs to 16 residues. As DNA, the CDR3 is TGTGCCAGCAGCCGGACTAGCGGGGGATCCTACAATGAGCAGTTCTTC. Residues: CASSRTSGGSYNEQFF.

The table lists this clone with a few counts. The rearrangement joins TRBV29-1 to TRBJ1-1; no reliable D call. With 7 bases removed from V and 1 base from J, the gap between germline ends came to 7 bases. CDR1 is SQVTM, CDR2 ANQGSEA, per germline. The CDR3 is made up of 11 amino acids. CDR3 region: CSARKNTEAFF. In DNA form, the CDR3 reads TGCAGCGCCAGGAAGAACACTGAAGCTTTCTTT.

This sequence joins TRBV9 and TRBJ2-1; 9 positions agree with TRBD2. The CDR3 contains 15 residues. The V gene's germline CDR1 is SGDLS and CDR2 YYNGEE. Trimming at V came to 0 bases and at J to 8 bases, leaving 6 bases not matched to a gene. CDR3 region: CASSVERGAWDEQFF. For the CDR3, the DNA is TGTGCCAGCAGCGTAGAGCGGGGGGCCTGGGATGAGCAGTTCTTC.

As concerns this clone: At the DNA level, this CDR3 is encoded by other sequences in the same sample as well. Written as DNA, the CDR3 is TGCGCCAGCAGTCTTGACTACGAGCAGTACTTC. It codes for CASSLDYEQYF. This sequence joins TRBV5-1 and TRBJ2-7; D ambiguous. Per germline, CDR1 SGHRS and CDR2 YFSETQ. Trimming pared 5 bases from V and 3 bases from J, leaving 6 bases between. The CDR3 consists of 11 residues.

This chain uses TRBV7-6 with TRBJ2-5; TRBD1 matches at 7 bases. The CDR3 totals 14 residues. The germline CDR1 and CDR2 sequences are SGHVS and FNYEAQ. Trimming cost V 5 bases and J 1 base; bases outside gene matches: 4. The CDR3 is CASSRTGAQETQYF. Written as DNA, the CDR3 is TGTGCCAGCAGCCGGACAGGAGCCCAAGAGACCCAGTACTTC.

The rearrangement uses TRBV30 and TRBJ1-2, with unresolved D. The V end lost 6 bases, the J end lost 8 bases, and 25 bases lay between the germline ends. The germline CDR1 and CDR2 sequences are GTSNPN and SVGIG (reference sequence). The CDR3 totals 15 residues. CDR3 residues: CACLNPGRTVSGYTF. The CDR3 DNA reads as TGTGCCTGCCTAAATCCGGGCAGGACGGTTTCCGGCTACACCTTC.

The chain joins TRBV28 to TRBJ2-7; TRBD2 aligns across 7 bases. The germline gives CDR1 MDHEN, CDR2 SYDVKM. V lost 10 bases to trimming and J lost 6 bases; unmatched junction nucleotides: 15. The CDR3 runs 14 residues. The CDR3: CATSHRASGGEQYF. In nucleotides, the CDR3 is TGTGCCACGTCACACCGGGCCTCGGGAGGCGAGCAGTACTTC.

The chain links TRBV19 to TRBJ1-4, with D tentatively TRBD1 (6 bases). V lost 3 bases and J 4 bases, leaving 12 bases between the germline ends. This CDR3 is 15 amino acids long. Germline assignment: CDR1 LNHDA and CDR2 SQIVND (reference sequence). CDR3 DNA sequence: TGTGCCAGTAGTATTCGGGGGGCGAGTAATGAAAAACTGTTTTTT. Amino acids: CASSIRGASNEKLFF. Supplemented by reference TRBV19 and TRBJ1-4, the full variable domain reads DGGITQSPKYLFRKEGQNVTLSCEQNLNHDAMYWYRQDPGQGLRLIYYSQIVNDFQKGDIAEGYSVSREKKESFPLTVTSAQKNPTAFYLCASSIRGASNEKLFFGSGTQLSVL.

The J gene is TRBJ1-2, the V gene TRBV10-3; no clear D. Germline CDR1 reads ENHRY; CDR2 reads SYGVKD. This CDR3 is 13 amino acids long. Trimming took off 3 bases at V and 4 bases at J, with 9 bases between the two ends. CDR3 sequence reads: CAISDTVFYGYTF. The CDR3 DNA reads TGTGCCATCAGTGATACAGTTTTCTATGGCTACACCTTC.